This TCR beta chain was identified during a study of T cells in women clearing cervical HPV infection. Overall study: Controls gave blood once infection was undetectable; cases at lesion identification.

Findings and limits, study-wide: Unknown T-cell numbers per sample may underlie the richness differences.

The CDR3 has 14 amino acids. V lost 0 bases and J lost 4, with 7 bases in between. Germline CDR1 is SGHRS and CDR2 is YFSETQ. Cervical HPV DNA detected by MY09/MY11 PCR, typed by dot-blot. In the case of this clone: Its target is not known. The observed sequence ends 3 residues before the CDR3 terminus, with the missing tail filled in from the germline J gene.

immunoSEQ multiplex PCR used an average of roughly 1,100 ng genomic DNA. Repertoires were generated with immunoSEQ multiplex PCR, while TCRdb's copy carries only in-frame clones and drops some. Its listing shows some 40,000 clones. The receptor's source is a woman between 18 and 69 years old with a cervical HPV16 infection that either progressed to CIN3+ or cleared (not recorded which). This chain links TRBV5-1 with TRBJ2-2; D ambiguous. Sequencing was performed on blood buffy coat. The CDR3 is CASSLGSRTGELFF. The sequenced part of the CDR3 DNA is TGCGCCAGCAGCTTGGGTAGTCGCACCGGGGAG.